This is a list of T cell receptor beta chains from one sample in a study of identical twins. TCRdb itself ran the 5' RACE reads through MiXCR, one entry per CDR3 protein. Of a few hundred thousand distinct CDR3 sequences in the sample, 9% to 15% were seen once. In addition, the sample was reused for a study of yellow fever vaccine responses in identical twins.

Sequencing was carried out using CD8+ T cells sorted from blood. These receptors originate from a woman under 30 in good health. The CDR3 runs from the conserved cysteine through the conserved F or W. D genes are given only for firm matches. Expanded clones get a size class; other rows say once, few or many, or leave the size out.

j_gene	v_gene	abundance	d_gene	CDR3aa	CDR3nt
TRBJ1-3	TRBV12-3/TRBV12-4	many	-	CASSTRGPGNTIYF	TGTGCCAGCAGTACCAGGGGCCCAGGAAACACCATATATTTT
TRBJ2-3	TRBV28	few	-	CASTLEGGLRDTQYF	TGTGCCAGCACTTTGGAAGGGGGACTCCGGGATACGCAGTATTTT
TRBJ1-1	TRBV5-1	many	TRBD1	CASSLPDRANTEAFF	TGCGCCAGCAGCTTGCCGGACAGGGCGAACACTGAAGCTTTCTTT
TRBJ2-7	TRBV4-1	-	TRBD2	CASRPGTSSYEQYF	TGCGCCAGCAGACCCGGGACTAGCTCCTACGAGCAGTACTTC
TRBJ2-1	TRBV3-1	few	TRBD2	CASSQVFGTSGGARYNEQFF	TGTGCCAGCAGCCAAGTGTTTGGGACTAGCGGGGGGGCTCGCTACAATGAGCAGTTCTTC
TRBJ2-7	TRBV9	-	TRBD1	CATRTGGHYEQYF	TGTGCCACTAGGACAGGGGGACACTACGAGCAGTACTTC
TRBJ1-1	TRBV27	-	TRBD1	CASSFPDRANTEAFF	TGTGCCAGCAGTTTCCCGGACAGGGCGAACACTGAAGCTTTCTTT
TRBJ1-2	TRBV5-1	few	-	CASSPPVEQNYGYTF	TGCGCCAGCAGCCCCCCCGTCGAACAGAACTATGGCTACACCTTC
TRBJ2-2	TRBV7-9	few	-	CASRPPLRQGATGELFF	TGTGCCAGCAGGCCTCCTTTGAGGCAGGGTGCCACCGGGGAGCTGTTTTTT
TRBJ2-2	TRBV7-8	-	-	CASSTPGDLNTGELFF	TGTGCCAGCAGCACTCCAGGGGATCTGAACACCGGGGAGCTGTTTTTT
TRBJ2-3	TRBV4-1	many	-	CASSQDPPDTQYF	TGCGCCAGCAGCCAAGATCCCCCGGATACGCAGTATTTT
TRBJ2-1	TRBV27	-	-	CASSLYPGAGAYNEQFF	TGTGCCAGCAGTTTATACCCGGGCGCGGGGGCATACAATGAGCAGTTCTTC
TRBJ2-1	TRBV3-1	-	-	CASSHLSGVNQEQFF	TGTGCCAGCAGCCATCTTTCGGGGGTTAATCAGGAGCAGTTCTTC
TRBJ2-2	TRBV28	few	-	CASSSPQPNTGELFF	TGTGCCAGCAGTTCTCCCCAACCCAACACCGGGGAGCTGTTTTTT
TRBJ1-5	TRBV2	few	-	CASSEYGVNQPQHF	TGTGCCAGCAGTGAATACGGGGTCAATCAGCCCCAGCATTTT
TRBJ2-2	TRBV3-1	few	TRBD2	CASSQGPPTSSTGELFF	TGTGCCAGCAGCCAAGGGCCCCCGACTAGCAGCACCGGGGAGCTGTTTTTT
TRBJ2-1	TRBV7-8	-	TRBD2	CASSPGTSGGALSEFF	TGTGCCAGCAGCCCGGGGACTAGCGGGGGGGCTTTATCTGAGTTCTTC
TRBJ2-7	TRBV27	-	TRBD2	CASSLKRETSLEQYF	TGTGCCAGCAGTTTAAAGCGGGAGACTTCCCTCGAGCAGTACTTC
TRBJ2-6	TRBV11-2	-	-	CASTRGTGANVLTF	TGTGCCAGCACCCGGGGGACTGGGGCCAACGTCCTGACTTTC
TRBJ1-1	TRBV7-9	-	-	CASSLGGSAFF	TGTGCCAGCAGCTTAGGTGGATCAGCTTTCTTT
TRBJ2-3	TRBV5-5	few	-	CASNPWSGTDTQYF	TGTGCCAGCAACCCCTGGAGTGGCACAGATACGCAGTATTTT
TRBJ2-1	TRBV5-1	-	-	CASSPGRDRRSSYNEQFF	TGCGCCAGCAGCCCTGGACGGGACCGCCGGAGCTCCTACAATGAGCAGTTCTTC
TRBJ2-3	TRBV12-3/TRBV12-4	-	-	CASSLVPSTDTQYF	TGTGCCAGCAGTTTAGTCCCTAGCACAGATACGCAGTATTTT